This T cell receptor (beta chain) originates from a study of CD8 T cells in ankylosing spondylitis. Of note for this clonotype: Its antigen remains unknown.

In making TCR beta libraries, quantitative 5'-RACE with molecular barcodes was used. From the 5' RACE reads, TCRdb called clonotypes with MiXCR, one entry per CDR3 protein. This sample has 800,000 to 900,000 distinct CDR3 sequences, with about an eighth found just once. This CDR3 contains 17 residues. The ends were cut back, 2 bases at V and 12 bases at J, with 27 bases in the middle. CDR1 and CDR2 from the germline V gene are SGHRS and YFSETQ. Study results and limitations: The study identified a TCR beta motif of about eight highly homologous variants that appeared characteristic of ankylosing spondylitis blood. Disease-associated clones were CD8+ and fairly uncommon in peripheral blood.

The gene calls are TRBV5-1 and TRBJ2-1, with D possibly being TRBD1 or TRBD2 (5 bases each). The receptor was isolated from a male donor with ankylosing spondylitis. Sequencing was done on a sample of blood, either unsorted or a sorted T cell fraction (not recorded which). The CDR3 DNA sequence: TGCGCCAGCAGCTTCGGGGCAGGTTACTATTCTACAATGAGGCAGTTCTTC. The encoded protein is CASSFGAGYYSTMRQFF.